The 23 T cell receptor beta chains in this list originate from one sample, sequenced in a study of blood T cells in healthy people across ages (dated by TCRdb to the mid-2010s). The library was made by 5' RACE. A second about 7 to 12 cycle PCR used a sample-barcoded 5' primer and a J-beta primer mix. The public reads were run again by TCRdb, first through fastp at Q25 and then through MiXCR, and only productive beta chains were kept. A single entry per CDR3 protein holds the most common genes and DNA from its merged rows. The sample table holds around 1,900,000 distinct CDR3 sequences, of which 39% were seen once. More than 20% of the sample goes to the ten largest clones. Input material: blood. The receptors were sampled from a human donor in good health.

This clonotype has ten or more counts. This chain's CDR3 is CASSSQGPYEQYF. In nucleotides, the CDR3 is TGTGCCAGCAGTTCACAGGGTCCCTACGAGCAGTACTTC. This chain links TRBV7-2 with TRBJ2-7; maybe TRBD1 (6 bases). CDR3 length equals 13 residues. Germline assignment: CDR1 SGHTA and CDR2 FQGNSA. Trimming pared 6 bases from V and 2 bases from J, leaving 11 bases between.

This clonotype was seen ten or more times. J is TRBJ1-2 and V is TRBV9; tentative D call: TRBD1 (5 bases). Germline V gene data show CDR1 as SGDLS and CDR2 as YYNGEE. V lost 1 base and J lost 1, with 5 bases in between. This CDR3 comprises 13 residues. The chain's CDR3 is CASSVQGNYGYTF. The DNA of the CDR3 is TGTGCCAGCAGCGTACAGGGTAACTATGGCTACACCTTC.

The chain joins TRBV12-3 or TRBV12-4 to TRBJ2-7; D is perhaps TRBD2 (5 bases). V lost 6 bases and J lost 0, with 9 bases in between. There are 13 residues in the CDR3. The CDR3 loop reads CASRRESSYEQYF. The CDR3 DNA is TGTGCCAGCAGAAGGGAGAGCTCCTACGAGCAGTACTTC.

This clonotype was detected a few times. The V gene is TRBV3-1, the J gene TRBJ2-1; the match to TRBD2 covers 10 bases. Germline CDR1 LGHDT, CDR2 YNNKEL (reference sequence). CDR3 length: 16 residues. The V gene end was trimmed by 5 bases and the J gene end by 3 bases; junction bases not matched to a gene: 7. This CDR3 reads CASSYLAGVVYNEQFF. The DNA for the CDR3 is TGTGCCAGCAGCTATCTAGCGGGGGTTGTCTACAATGAGCAGTTCTTC.

This clonotype has more than one count but fewer than ten. The V and J genes are TRBV5-1 and TRBJ2-4; 11 nucleotides agree with TRBD1. The DNA end favors TRBJ2-7, so the J call may be wrong. This CDR3 region has 14 residues. Germline V gene lookup returns CDR1 SGHRS and CDR2 YFSETQ. The CDR3 nucleotides are TGCGCCAGCAGCTCGGGACAGGGGGTTACCGAGCAGTACTTC. This sequence encodes CASSSGQGVTEQYF.

With regard to this clonotype: A much larger clone differs by one base, so this may be a read error. The genes are TRBV4-3 and TRBJ2-1, with 9 bases lining up with TRBD2. The CDR3 has 16 residues. J lost 6 bases, V lost 4 bases, and 10 bases had no gene match. From germline, CDR1 is LGHNA and CDR2 YSLEER. CDR3 in DNA: TGCGCCAGCAGCCCGCGACGAGCGGGGGGATTCAATGAGCAGTTCTTC. It translates to CASSPRRAGGFNEQFF.

This clonotype was picked up a small number of times. The chain combines TRBV9 with TRBJ1-2, with D possibly matching TRBD1 (6 bases). Per the germline V gene, CDR1 is SGDLS and CDR2 is YYNGEE. The CDR3 consists of 14 residues. V was cut by 0 bases and J by 6 bases, with 12 bases left in between. The CDR3: CASSVVERGDGYTF. DNA for the CDR3: TGTGCCAGCAGCGTAGTGGAGAGGGGGGATGGCTACACCTTC.

This chain uses TRBV7-9 with TRBJ2-4, with 10 bases aligning to TRBD1. J was trimmed by 9 bases and V by 3 bases; bases with no gene match: 8. The germline CDR1 and CDR2 sequences are SEHNR and FQNEAQ (reference sequence). CDR3 size: 15 residues. The CDR3 DNA reads TGTGCCAGCAGCTTTACAGGGACAGGGGAAAGCATTCAGTACTTC. This sequence encodes CASSFTGTGESIQYF.

This clonotype was recorded many times. The chain couples TRBV6-6 to TRBJ1-1; possible D gene TRBD1, 5 bases. The CDR3 covers 14 residues. The ends were cut back, 8 bases at V and 1 base at J, with 14 bases in the middle. CDR1 MNHNY and CDR2 SVGAGI come from the germline V gene (reference sequence). The CDR3, as DNA: TGTGCCAGCGGGGCACCAGAGGCGAACACTGAAGCTTTCTTT. Its translation: CASGAPEANTEAFF.

The V gene is TRBV20-1, the J gene TRBJ2-3, with 16 bases identical to TRBD2. This CDR3 spans 16 amino acids. After removal of 5 bases from V and 4 bases from J, the junction contained 6 bases not matched to a gene. Germline V gives CDR1 DFQATT, CDR2 SNEGSKA (reference sequence). CDR3 amino acids: CSADPGTSGGADTQYF. The DNA of the CDR3 is TGCAGTGCTGACCCCGGGACTAGCGGGGGGGCAGATACGCAGTATTTT.

J is TRBJ2-3 and V is TRBV21-1; the table's D call of TRBD2 was not tested on the DNA. TRBV21-1 is deemed a pseudogene. The CDR3 loop spans 13 amino acids. The CDR3 here is CASWRESTDTQYF. Here the CDR3 DNA reads TGTGCCAGCTGGCGGGAGAGCACAGATACGCAGTATTTT.

The chain links TRBV25-1 to TRBJ2-3; the D gene could be TRBD1 or TRBD2 (6 bases each). Trimming took off 8 bases at V and 2 bases at J, with 14 bases between the two ends. There are 14 residues in the CDR3. Germline CDR1 and CDR2: MGHDK and SYGVNS. In DNA, the CDR3 is TGTGCCAGCGGAGGGGGGAAGTCCACAGATACGCAGTATTTT. Amino acid sequence: CASGGGKSTDTQYF.

This clonotype appeared a few times. V usage is TRBV12-3 or TRBV12-4 and J usage is TRBJ2-1, with D perhaps matching TRBD1 or TRBD2 (5 bases each). CDR3 size: 18 residues. The V end lost 6 bases, the J end lost 4 bases, and 25 bases lay between the germline ends. Here the CDR3 DNA reads TGTGCCAGCAGGAGGAAAACAGGACAAGGCGGGTCTTACAATGAGCAGTTCTTC. This sequence encodes CASRRKTGQGGSYNEQFF.

The rearrangement links TRBV6-6 to TRBJ1-2; D is ambiguous. V dropped 2 bases and J dropped 4 bases, with 8 bases sitting between them. There are 13 residues in the CDR3. Germline values: CDR1 MNHNY, CDR2 SVGAGI (reference sequence). This CDR3 is CASSYTDFYGYTF. The CDR3 DNA reads TGTGCCAGCAGTTACACGGACTTCTATGGCTACACCTTC.

This clonotype was seen a handful of times. J is TRBJ2-2 and V is TRBV4-1; no firm D call. The CDR3 covers 15 residues. V was clipped by 4 bases and J by 0 bases, with 9 bases between them. Germline loops: CDR1 MGHRA, CDR2 YSYEKL. CDR3 in DNA: TGCGCCAGCAGCCCGCTTTACTCGAACACCGGGGAGCTGTTTTTT. Amino acid sequence: CASSPLYSNTGELFF.

This clonotype was observed a handful of times. The rearrangement joins TRBV20-1 to TRBJ2-6, with TRBD1 matching over 9 bases. Germline values: CDR1 DFQATT, CDR2 SNEGSKA (reference sequence). The CDR3 runs to 16 residues. V shed 5 bases, J shed 1 base, and the junction held 6 bases outside the gene matches. The CDR3 loop reads CSAQTGGMSGANVLTF. Written as DNA, the CDR3 is TGCAGTGCTCAGACAGGGGGGATGTCTGGGGCCAACGTCCTGACTTTC.

This clonotype came up a few times. This chain connects TRBV5-1 to TRBJ2-4; 9 bases map to TRBD2. The germline gives CDR1 SGHRS, CDR2 YFSETQ. This CDR3 contains 15 residues. V lost 2 bases and J lost 0; bases outside the gene matches: 0. The CDR3 protein is CASSFSGGAKNIQYF. For the CDR3, the DNA is TGCGCCAGCAGCTTTAGCGGGGGAGCCAAAAACATTCAGTACTTC.

Remarks on this clonotype: The junction and the germline gene differ at one end; a read error may be behind it. J is TRBJ1-5 and V is TRBV12-3 or TRBV12-4, with D maybe TRBD1 (5 bases). The CDR3 has 14 amino acids. As DNA, the CDR3 is TGTGCCAGCAGTGGGACTTATAGCAATCAGCTCCAGCATTTT. Amino acids: CASSGTYSNQLQHF.

The chain is built from TRBV27 and TRBJ1-2; no reliable D call. Trimming stripped 3 bases from V and 3 bases from J, with 8 bases between. Germline CDR1 and CDR2: MNHEY and SMNVEV (reference sequence). The CDR3 sequence is 13 residues long. CDR3 amino acids: CASSFSKHYGYTF. Here the CDR3 DNA reads TGTGCCAGCAGTTTTAGCAAGCACTATGGCTACACCTTC.

The chain carries TRBV6-1 and TRBJ2-5; maybe TRBD1 (6 bases). Trimming left V 2 bases short and J 3 bases short, with 13 bases between. CDR1 and CDR2 from the germline V gene are MNHNS and SASEGT. CDR3 length equals 15 residues. The CDR3 DNA follows: TGTGCCAGCAGTGAAAAATGGACAGTTAAAGAGACCCAGTACTTC. This encodes CASSEKWTVKETQYF.

The table lists this clonotype with a few counts. The chain couples TRBV7-2 to TRBJ2-1; D is undetermined. The germline CDR1 and CDR2 sequences are SGHTA and FQGNSA. This CDR3 has 15 residues. The ends were cut back, 5 bases at V and 4 bases at J, with 15 bases in the middle. The CDR3 is CASSPENGLYNEQFF. CDR3 sequence (DNA): TGTGCCAGCAGCCCCGAGAACGGCCTTTACAATGAGCAGTTCTTC.

The J gene is TRBJ2-4, the V gene TRBV11-2; no clear D gene. The J call may be wrong; the DNA end is better matched by TRBJ2-7. The CDR3 is made up of 15 amino acids. CDR1 is SGHAT, CDR2 FQNNGV, per germline. CDR3 in amino acids: CASSLDGNLLYEQYF. Written as DNA, the CDR3 is TGTGCCAGCAGCTTAGATGGTAATTTACTTTACGAGCAGTACTTC.

This chain links TRBV30 with TRBJ2-7; 7 bases line up with TRBD1. Germline V gives CDR1 GTSNPN, CDR2 SVGIG (reference sequence). Trimming at V came to 3 bases and at J to 1 base, leaving 9 bases not matched to a gene. The CDR3 extends over 15 amino acids. The CDR3 here is CAWRTADRRSYEQYF. Here the CDR3 DNA reads TGTGCCTGGAGAACTGCGGACAGGCGATCCTACGAGCAGTACTTC.